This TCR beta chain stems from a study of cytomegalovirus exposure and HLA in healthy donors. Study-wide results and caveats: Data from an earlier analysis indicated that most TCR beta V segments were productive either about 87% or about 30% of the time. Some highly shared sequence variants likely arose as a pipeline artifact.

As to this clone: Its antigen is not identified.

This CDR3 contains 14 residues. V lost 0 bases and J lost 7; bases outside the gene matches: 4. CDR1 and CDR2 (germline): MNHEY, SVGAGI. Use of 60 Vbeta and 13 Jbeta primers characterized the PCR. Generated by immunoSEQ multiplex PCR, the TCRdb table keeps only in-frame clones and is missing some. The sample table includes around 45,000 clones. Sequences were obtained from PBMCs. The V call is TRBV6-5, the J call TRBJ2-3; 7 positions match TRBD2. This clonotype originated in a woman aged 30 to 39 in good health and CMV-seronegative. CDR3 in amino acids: CASSYSRREHTQYF. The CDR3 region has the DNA TGTGCCAGCAGTTACTCGAGGCGGGAGCATACGCAGTATTTT.